This TCR beta chain was sequenced during a study of T cell changes during pregnancy in multiple sclerosis. Deletions cut 0 bases from V and 5 bases from J, with 8 bases between. From germline, CDR1 is SGHNT and CDR2 YYREEE (reference sequence). The CDR3 is 13 residues long. The data were produced by immunoSEQ multiplex PCR, yet TCRdb's version contains in-frame clones alone and is incomplete. Altogether some 40,000 clones are present, almost 95% being singletons, with the ten largest covering around 1.3%. The sequence came from a female donor with multiple sclerosis, enrolled in a pregnancy study. The genes are TRBV5-4 and TRBJ1-2; D remains unclear. Specimen: peripheral blood. CDR3: CASSLDWEYGYTF. The CDR3 DNA sequence: TGTGCCAGCAGCTTGGATTGGGAATATGGCTACACCTTC.